This T cell receptor (beta chain) was captured in a study of shared clonotypes between healthy human individuals. Study-wide points: Clonotypes not shared had lower generation probabilities than those common to all four donors.

Cells designated naive CD8 were CD45RO-negative and were positively selected for CCR7, with terminally differentiated effector memory CD45RA+ cells excluded. Genomic DNA of every subset was divided equally among multiple immunoSEQ plates. The repertoire was sequenced with immunoSEQ multiplex PCR; TCRdb's copy has only in-frame clones and lacks some. The sample holds some 2.1 million clones, about 94% seen once. As for this clone: Its antigen remains unidentified.

The specimen sequenced was naive CD8+ T cells from PBMCs. The source of this sequence is a man aged 18 to 30 in good health. Some clones in this sample may be carry-over from other donors' samples.

The chain's CDR3 is CASRLSNTETQYF. The CDR3 DNA reads as TGTGCCAGCAGGCTTAGCAATACGGAGACCCAGTACTTC. The rearrangement uses TRBV7-6 and TRBJ2-5; D not certain. V was shortened by 6 bases and J by 5 bases, with 13 bases between the two germline ends. The CDR3 totals 13 residues. CDR1 is SGHVS, CDR2 FNYEAQ, per germline.